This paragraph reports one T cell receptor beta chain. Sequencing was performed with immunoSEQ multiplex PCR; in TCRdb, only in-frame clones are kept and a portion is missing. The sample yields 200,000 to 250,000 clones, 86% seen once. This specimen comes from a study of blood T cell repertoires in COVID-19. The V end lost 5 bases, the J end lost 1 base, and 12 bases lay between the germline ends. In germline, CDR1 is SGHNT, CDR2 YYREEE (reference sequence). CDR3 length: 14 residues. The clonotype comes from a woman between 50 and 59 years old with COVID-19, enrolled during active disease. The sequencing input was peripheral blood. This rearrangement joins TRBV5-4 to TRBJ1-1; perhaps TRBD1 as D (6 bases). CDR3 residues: CASRFGGQNTEAFF. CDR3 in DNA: TGTGCCAGCAGATTCGGGGGGCAGAACACTGAAGCTTTCTTT.